This T cell receptor (beta chain) originates from a study of blood T cells in healthy people across ages. Study results and caveats: From one million sequenced T cells, diversity estimates were lower bounds.

Alongside a J-beta primer mix, a sample-barcoded 5' primer served in a second PCR lasting 7 to 11 cycles. Every molecule of cDNA carried a tag from a template-switch adaptor with 12 random nucleotides. MiXCR, run by TCRdb on the 5' RACE reads, gives a single entry per CDR3 protein. Counted here are 920,000 or so distinct CDR3 sequences, over 35% occurring once; the ten biggest clones make up approximately 19%. Turning to this clonotype: As yet, its antigen is unknown.

CDR3 length: 15 amino acids. Germline CDR1 reads SGHRS; CDR2 reads YFSETQ. There were healthy Caucasian individuals from Russia, aged about 6 to 95, serving as donors. V usage is TRBV5-1 and J usage is TRBJ2-1; D gene unclear. The better agreement between TRBJ2-7 and the DNA end casts doubt on the J call. Sequencing was done on a sample of blood. The clonotype originates from a woman aged 55-69 years in good health. Written as DNA, the CDR3 is TGCGCCAGCAGCTTGGTCACGAGCTCCTACAATGAGCAGTACTTC. It is translated as CASSLVTSSYNEQYF.